The 10 T cell receptor beta chains in this list originate from one sample, sequenced in a study of shared clonotypes between healthy human individuals. This table comes from immunoSEQ multiplex PCR, and its TCRdb copy is limited to in-frame clones, with some not included. This table holds around 700,000 clones, more than 70% found once. The source material was memory CD4+ T cells sorted from blood. As for subset: CD45RA-negative fraction. The receptors come from a young woman in good health.

This clone was detected ten times or more. The chain joins TRBV2 to TRBJ2-2; perhaps D is TRBD1 or TRBD2 (5 bases each). The CDR3 has 17 amino acids. V was shortened by 4 bases and J by 0 bases, with 15 bases between the two germline ends. In germline, CDR1 is SNHLY, CDR2 FYNNEI. The CDR3 here is CASSVYQGAPNTGELFF. As DNA, the CDR3 is TGTGCCAGCAGTGTATACCAGGGAGCCCCGAACACCGGGGAGCTGTTTTTT.

The chain recombines TRBV7-2 with TRBJ2-2, with 8 bases lining up with TRBD2. V lost 5 bases and J lost 1; bases outside the gene matches: 9. The CDR3 is 17 amino acids. Germline-derived CDR1 and CDR2 are SGHTA and FQGNSA. CDR3 residues: CASSRFGGLGNTGELFF. The DNA of the CDR3 is TGTGCCAGCAGCCGCTTCGGGGGACTAGGGAACACCGGGGAGCTGTTTTTT.

As concerns this clone: In the same sample, other DNA sequences code for this CDR3. This chain connects TRBV18 to TRBJ2-2; 9 bases line up with TRBD1. V shed 3 bases, J shed 1 base, and the junction held 3 bases outside the gene matches. The germline gives CDR1 KGHSH, CDR2 LQKENI. CDR3 size: 16 residues. CDR3 sequence (DNA): TGTGCCAGCTCACCCCCGACAGGGGGGAACACCGGGGAGCTGTTTTTT. This encodes CASSPPTGGNTGELFF.

This chain uses TRBV19 with TRBJ1-1; D not certain. V lost 1 base and J lost 0, with 6 bases in between. Germline lookup yields CDR1 LNHDA and CDR2 SQIVND (reference sequence). The CDR3 covers 14 residues. The CDR3, as DNA: TGTGCCAGTAGTATAGGAAGGGTGAACACTGAAGCTTTCTTT. It yields the protein CASSIGRVNTEAFF.

The V gene is TRBV5-1, the J gene TRBJ2-3, with 9 bases matching TRBD1. Per germline, CDR1 SGHRS and CDR2 YFSETQ. CDR3 length equals 15 residues. The junction had 6 bases not matched to a gene; V was cut back by 4 bases and J by 3 bases. The CDR3 DNA reads TGCGCCAGCAGCATCGGACAGGGGCCAACAGATACGCAGTATTTT. It yields the protein CASSIGQGPTDTQYF. The full variable domain, completed using reference TRBV5-1 and TRBJ2-3, is KAGVTQTPRYLIKTRGQQVTLSCSPISGHRSVSWYQQTPGQGLQFLFEYFSETQRNKGNFPGRFSGRQFSNSRSEMNVSTLELGDSALYLCASSIGQGPTDTQYFGPGTRLTVL.

The rearrangement joins TRBV11-2 to TRBJ1-1; possibly TRBD1 for D (5 bases). The V gene's germline CDR1 is SGHAT and CDR2 FQNNGV. This CDR3 has 14 residues. Deletions cut 5 bases from V and 1 base from J, with 11 bases between. The CDR3 protein is CASSPRQGNTEAFF. The CDR3 nucleotides read TGTGCCAGCAGCCCGAGGCAGGGGAACACTGAAGCTTTCTTT.

V and J are TRBV19 and TRBJ2-7; 8 bases match TRBD1. V lost 4 bases, J lost 1 base, and 15 bases stayed unmatched. This CDR3 contains 18 residues. The germline CDR1 and CDR2 sequences are LNHDA and SQIVND (reference sequence). The CDR3 DNA is TGTGCCAGTAGTAGACGTCCCGGGACAGGCATAGGATCCTACGAGCAGTACTTC. Its translation: CASSRRPGTGIGSYEQYF.

This chain uses TRBV2 with TRBJ1-1; D is unclear. Between the trimmed V and J ends, which lost 2 bases and 1 base, there was a span of 11 bases. The CDR3 runs to 15 residues. The V gene's germline CDR1 is SNHLY and CDR2 FYNNEI. CDR3 in DNA: TGTGCCAGCAGTGAACGCGGTGGGGAGAACACTGAAGCTTTCTTT. As protein: CASSERGGENTEAFF. Full variable domain (remainder filled in from reference TRBV2 and TRBJ1-1): EPEVTQTPSHQVTQMGQEVILRCVPISNHLYFYWYRQILGQKVEFLVSFYNNEISEKSEIFDDQFSVERPDGSNFTLKIRSTKLEDSAMYFCASSERGGENTEAFFGQGTRLTVV.

This clone was counted a few times. Just one base apart from a much larger clone, this may be a read error. The same CDR3 also results from other DNA sequences found in this sample. The CDR3 sequence is CASSLTQNTEAFF. The CDR3 DNA reads as TGCGCCAGCAGCTTGACACAGAACACTGAAGCTTTCTTT. This chain uses TRBV5-1 with TRBJ1-1; D gene ambiguous. Germline CDR1 SGHRS, CDR2 YFSETQ. V lost 1 base and J lost 1, with 5 bases in between. CDR3 length: 13 residues.

The chain couples TRBV5-4 to TRBJ2-6, with D maybe TRBD2 (5 bases). Trimming took off 0 bases at V and 1 base at J, with 8 bases between the two ends. This CDR3 comprises 16 residues. Germline V gene lookup returns CDR1 SGHNT and CDR2 YYREEE (reference sequence). CDR3: CASSLGEGSGANVLTF. CDR3 in DNA: TGTGCCAGCAGCTTGGGCGAGGGATCTGGGGCCAACGTCCTGACTTTC.